The 20 T cell receptor beta chains in this list originate from one sample, sequenced in a study of beta chain features in type 1 diabetes. Study-wide results and limits: TCRB CDR3s were moderately but significantly shorter in Type 1 diabetes patients in all four CD4+ subsets.

Expressed TCRB transcripts were sequenced because the isolated RNA had all been reverse transcribed beforehand. TCRdb keeps only in-frame clones here, not all; method: immunoSEQ multiplex PCR. The sample has around 710,000 clones, about an eighth seen once. These TCRs are of unknown antigen specificity. Sequencing input: naive CD4+ T cells from blood. All receptors derive from a man aged 30 to 39 with type 1 diabetes.

This clone was detected only a few times. Other nucleotide sequences in the sample specify the same CDR3. The chain links TRBV5-1 to TRBJ2-6; D uncertain. Germline CDR1 reads SGHRS; CDR2 reads YFSETQ. This CDR3 has 14 amino acids. Trimming left V 3 bases short and J 0 bases short, with 4 bases between. CDR3 sequence (DNA): TGCGCCAGCAGCTACAGCTCTGGGGCCAACGTCCTGACTTTC. Translating gives CASSYSSGANVLTF.

This clone was seen only a few times. The rearrangement uses TRBV2 and TRBJ1-2; weak D call: TRBD1 (6 bases). Trimming pared 1 base from V and 4 bases from J, leaving 10 bases between. The CDR3 spans 14 residues. The germline CDR1 and CDR2 sequences are SNHLY and FYNNEI. The CDR3, as DNA: TGTGCCAGCAGTGAAGACAGGGTTAGCTATGGCTACACCTTC. Its protein is CASSEDRVSYGYTF.

Only a few counts were recorded for this clone. The chain has TRBV15 and TRBJ2-5; unclear D gene. Trimming removed 5 bases at V and 4 bases at J, with 26 bases between. The V gene's germline CDR1 is LNHNV and CDR2 YYDKDF (reference sequence). This CDR3 has 18 amino acids. The CDR3 nucleotides read TGTGCCACCAGCTCCCCGTCGGCAGCCTTAACCGGCGGAGAGACCCAGTACTTC. Protein sequence: CATSSPSAALTGGETQYF.

The chain combines TRBV29-1 with TRBJ1-2; TRBD1 aligns across 9 bases. The length of the CDR3 is 15 residues. Germline V gene lookup returns CDR1 SQVTM and CDR2 ANQGSEA. With V trimmed by 4 bases and J by 2 bases, 8 bases remained unmatched. CDR3 loop: CSVGLRDRANYGYTF. The DNA of the CDR3 is TGCAGCGTTGGTCTCAGGGACAGGGCGAACTATGGCTACACCTTC.

V usage is TRBV7-9 and J usage is TRBJ1-2; D call uncertain. Germline V gene data show CDR1 as SEHNR and CDR2 as FQNEAQ (reference sequence). The CDR3 is 15 amino acids. Trimming left V 5 bases short and J 0 bases short, with 13 bases between. The CDR3 region is CASSRNDIANYGYTF. The CDR3 DNA follows: TGTGCCAGCAGCCGAAATGACATAGCTAACTATGGCTACACCTTC.

A single count supports this clone. At one of its ends the junction is not consistent with the germline gene, which may arise from a read error. The V gene is TRBV7-2, the J gene TRBJ2-5, with TRBD2 matching 8 bases. The germline V gene encodes CDR1 SGHTA and CDR2 FQGNSA. The CDR3 sequence is 15 residues long. CDR3 nucleotides: TGTGCCAGCAGCATAGCGGGGCCCAGGGCGGAGACCCAGTACTTC. It codes for CASSIAGPRAETQYF. The full variable domain, in which reference TRBV7-2 and TRBJ2-5 provide the parts outside the CDR3, is GAGVSQSPSNKVTEKGKDVELRCDPISGHTALYWYRQSLGQGLEFLIYFQGNSAPDKSGLPSDRFSAERTGGSVSTLTIQRTQQEDSAVYLCASSIAGPRAETQYFGPGTRLLVL.

There are a few counts of this clone. This rearrangement joins TRBV11-2 to TRBJ2-2; 9 bases agree with TRBD1. Germline lookup yields CDR1 SGHAT and CDR2 FQNNGV. The CDR3 extends over 16 amino acids. Losses at the gene ends were 2 bases for V and 1 base for J; bases not matched to a gene: 2. The CDR3 reads CASSLWGQGNTGELFF. The DNA for the CDR3 is TGTGCCAGCAGCTTATGGGGACAGGGGAACACCGGGGAGCTGTTTTTT.

This clone was detected a few times. This chain links TRBV25-1 with TRBJ1-1, with 9 bases identical to TRBD1. The V segment lost 4 bases and the J segment 4 bases; nucleotides outside the gene matches: 4. In germline, CDR1 is MGHDK, CDR2 SYGVNS. This CDR3 has 14 residues. CDR3 nucleotides: TGTGCCAGCAGTGCAAACAGGGGGCTCACTGAAGCTTTCTTT. It codes for CASSANRGLTEAFF.

The chain has TRBV7-2 and TRBJ2-7, with TRBD1 matching over 10 bases. The V gene end was trimmed by 5 bases and the J gene end by 5 bases; junction bases not matched to a gene: 6. The CDR3 is made up of 14 amino acids. CDR1 is SGHTA, CDR2 FQGNSA, per germline. CDR3 DNA: TGTGCCAGCAGCCCTAGGACAGGGGGAAACGAGCAGTACTTC. Its protein product is CASSPRTGGNEQYF.

This clone has only a few counts. The rearrangement uses TRBV28 and TRBJ2-6, with a weak D call TRBD1 (5 bases). V lost 3 bases, J lost 2 bases, and 14 bases lay in between. The CDR3 contains 17 residues. Germline loops: CDR1 MDHEN, CDR2 SYDVKM. The CDR3, as DNA: TGTGCCAGCAGTTTTCCAGGGATGATGACTGGGGCCAACGTCCTGACTTTC. Residues: CASSFPGMMTGANVLTF.

This clone was recorded a few times. The same CDR3 also results from other DNA sequences found in this sample. This chain uses TRBV5-1 with TRBJ2-5, with D unresolved. CDR1 SGHRS and CDR2 YFSETQ come from the germline V gene. Trimming took 0 bases from V and 5 from J, leaving 5 bases between them. There are 12 residues in the CDR3. The CDR3 nucleotides read TGCGCCAGCAGCTTGGCCGGCGAGACCCAGTACTTC. It encodes CASSLAGETQYF.

The chain joins TRBV30 to TRBJ1-6; maybe TRBD1 (5 bases). The germline V gene encodes CDR1 GTSNPN and CDR2 SVGIG (reference sequence). Trimming shortened V by 3 bases and J by 0 bases, and 12 bases separated the two germline ends. The CDR3 is 16 amino acids. The CDR3 DNA reads TGTGCCTGGAGGGGCGGGGGGAACTCCTATAATTCACCCCTCCACTTT. Translating gives CAWRGGGNSYNSPLHF. Drawing the rest from reference TRBV30 and TRBJ1-6, the complete variable domain is SQTIHQWPATLVQPVGSPLSLECTVEGTSNPNLYWYRQAAGRGLQLLFYSVGIGQISSEVPQNLSASRPQDRQFILSSKKLLLSDSGFYLCAWRGGGNSYNSPLHFGNGTRLTVT.

This clone was found a few times. The chain is built from TRBV19 and TRBJ1-5; possible D gene TRBD1, 5 bases. The V and J ends lost 5 bases and 2 bases respectively, with 13 bases between them. The CDR3 sequence is 15 residues long. The germline gives CDR1 LNHDA, CDR2 SQIVND (reference sequence). DNA of the CDR3: TGTGCCAGTAGTGTTCCCGGGGGTGGCAATCAGCCCCAGCATTTT. This sequence encodes CASSVPGGGNQPQHF.

This clone appeared a single time. The CDR3 DNA reads TGTGCCAGCAGTGAAGGCCCTAGCGTCCGCACAGATACGCAGTATTTT. Protein product: CASSEGPSVRTDTQYF. The chain uses TRBV2 and TRBJ2-3, with D tentatively TRBD2 (6 bases). Between the trimmed V and J ends, which lost 1 base and 1 base, there was a span of 12 bases. The CDR3 sequence is 16 residues long. Germline CDR1 is SNHLY and CDR2 is FYNNEI.

This clone has more than one count but fewer than ten. The DNA of the CDR3 is TGTGCCTGGAGCCCGGGGGCCGTGGAGACCCAGTACTTC. Translating gives CAWSPGAVETQYF. The rearrangement links TRBV30 to TRBJ2-5; D possibly matches TRBD1 or TRBD2 (6 bases each). V was trimmed by 3 bases and J by 5 bases, leaving 13 bases between them. This CDR3 is 13 amino acids long. The germline V gene has CDR1 GTSNPN and CDR2 SVGIG (reference sequence).

The sample holds a few counts of this clone. The chain recombines TRBV11-3 with TRBJ2-3, with D perhaps TRBD2 (5 bases). Trimming took off 4 bases at V and 0 bases at J, with 17 bases between the two ends. This CDR3 is built from 17 residues. Germline CDR1 is SGHNT and CDR2 is YENEEA. This CDR3 is CASSSPRGSSSTDTQYF. CDR3 bases: TGTGCCAGCAGCTCACCCCGGGGTTCCTCTAGCACAGATACGCAGTATTTT.

This clone was observed a handful of times. The rearrangement uses TRBV5-4 and TRBJ1-5; 9 bases fit TRBD1. The J segment lost 3 bases and the V segment lost 5 bases, leaving 6 bases of the junction unmatched. CDR1 and CDR2 from the germline V gene are SGHNT and YYREEE (reference sequence). This CDR3 has 15 residues. The CDR3: CASSAGTGNNQPQHF. The CDR3 coding sequence is TGTGCCAGCAGTGCCGGGACAGGGAACAATCAGCCCCAGCATTTT. The whole variable domain, filled in from reference TRBV5-4 and TRBJ1-5, reads ETGVTQSPTHLIKTRGQQVTLRCSSQSGHNTVSWYQQALGQGPQFIFQYYREEENGRGNFPPRFSGLQFPNYSSELNVNALELDDSALYLCASSAGTGNNQPQHFGDGTRLSIL.

In this sample, this clone turned up once. V gene TRBV30 combines with J gene TRBJ1-2, with 9 nucleotides matching TRBD1. The CDR3 extends over 15 amino acids. Germline assignment: CDR1 GTSNPN and CDR2 SVGIG (reference sequence). After removal of 1 base from V and 7 bases from J, the junction contained 10 bases not matched to a gene. The CDR3 loop reads CAWSAPGTGYAGYTF. DNA of the CDR3: TGTGCCTGGAGTGCCCCCGGGACAGGGTACGCTGGCTACACCTTC.

The V and J genes are TRBV4-2 and TRBJ2-1; TRBD1 is a possible D gene (6 bases). Germline values: CDR1 LGHNA, CDR2 YNFKEQ. Trimming took off 0 bases at V and 2 bases at J, with 14 bases between the two ends. The CDR3 length is 17 residues. The CDR3 DNA follows: TGTGCCAGCAGCCAAGAGGGGGCAAACCTTCCCTACAATGAGCAGTTCTTC. It specifies CASSQEGANLPYNEQFF.

Written as DNA, the CDR3 is TGCGCCAGCAGCCAAATCCGGGGGGACAGTGCCGCTTCGAACACTGAAGCTTTCTTT. Its translation is CASSQIRGDSAASNTEAFF. The rearrangement links TRBV4-1 to TRBJ1-1, with TRBD1 identical over 7 bases. The V segment lost 2 bases and the J segment 1 base; nucleotides outside the gene matches: 16. CDR3 length equals 19 residues. Germline values: CDR1 MGHRA, CDR2 YSYEKL.